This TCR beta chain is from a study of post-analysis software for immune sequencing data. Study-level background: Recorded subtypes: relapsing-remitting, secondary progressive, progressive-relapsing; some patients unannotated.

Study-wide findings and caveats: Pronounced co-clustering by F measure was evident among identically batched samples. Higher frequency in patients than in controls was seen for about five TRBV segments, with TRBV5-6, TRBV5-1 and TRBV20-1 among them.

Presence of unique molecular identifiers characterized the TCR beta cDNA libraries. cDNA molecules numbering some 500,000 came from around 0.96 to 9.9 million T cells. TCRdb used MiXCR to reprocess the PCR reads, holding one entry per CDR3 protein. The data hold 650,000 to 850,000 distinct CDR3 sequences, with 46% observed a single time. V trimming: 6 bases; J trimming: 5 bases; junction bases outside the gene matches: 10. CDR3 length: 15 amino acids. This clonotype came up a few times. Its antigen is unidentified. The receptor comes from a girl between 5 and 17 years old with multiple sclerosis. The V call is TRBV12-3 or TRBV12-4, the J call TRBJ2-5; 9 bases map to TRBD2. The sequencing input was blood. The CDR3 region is CASRSSGSGDETQYF. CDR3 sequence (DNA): TGTGCCAGCAGAAGTAGCGGGAGTGGGGATGAGACCCAGTACTTC.